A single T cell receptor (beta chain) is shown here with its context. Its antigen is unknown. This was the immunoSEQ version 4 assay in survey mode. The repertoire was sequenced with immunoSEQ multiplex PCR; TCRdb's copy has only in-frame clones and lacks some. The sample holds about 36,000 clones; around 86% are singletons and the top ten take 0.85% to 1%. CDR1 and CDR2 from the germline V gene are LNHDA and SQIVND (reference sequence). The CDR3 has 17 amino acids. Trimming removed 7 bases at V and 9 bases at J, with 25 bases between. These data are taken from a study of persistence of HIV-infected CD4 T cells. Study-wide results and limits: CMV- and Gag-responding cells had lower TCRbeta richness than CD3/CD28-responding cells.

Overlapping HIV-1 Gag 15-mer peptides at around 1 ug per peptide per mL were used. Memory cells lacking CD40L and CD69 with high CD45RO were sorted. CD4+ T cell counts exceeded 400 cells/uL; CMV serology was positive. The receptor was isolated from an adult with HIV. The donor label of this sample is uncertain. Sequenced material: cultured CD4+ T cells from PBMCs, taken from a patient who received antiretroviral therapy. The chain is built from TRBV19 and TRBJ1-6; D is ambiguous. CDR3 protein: CASTTAPPSLSPSPLHF. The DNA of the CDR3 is TGTGCCAGTACCACTGCGCCCCCCAGCCTTTCGCCTTCACCCCTCCACTTT.